Following are 6 T cell receptor beta chains from one sample sequenced in a study of beta chain features in type 1 diabetes (dated by TCRdb to 2016 to 2019). Overall study results and their limits: In all four CD4+ subsets, TCRB CDR3 length was moderately but significantly shorter in type 1 diabetes patients.

For these receptors, no antigen is known. The method behind the library was the immunoSEQ multiplex PCR assay. The entire amount of isolated RNA was reverse transcribed using the High Capacity cDNA Reverse Transcription Kit, so the sequenced TCRB transcripts were expressed ones. TCRdb retrieved this table from immuneACCESS and kept in-frame rearrangements only. Not all clones are present; in checked studies, unresolved V genes account for under half, and no reason is known for the remainder. The sample yields about 340,000 clones; approximately 13% were counted once. 0.015% of the sample is in the top ten clones. Sequenced: naive CD4+ T cells from blood. Explained via the paper, the cell subset or site label denotes: true naive CD4+ T cells. These receptors all come from a woman younger than 35 with type 1 diabetes.

The chain joins TRBV9 to TRBJ2-5; 8 bases are shared with TRBD2. This CDR3 is built from 15 residues. Looked up from germline, CDR1 is SGDLS and CDR2 is YYNGEE. Losses at the gene ends were 0 bases for V and 5 bases for J; bases not matched to a gene: 6. CDR3 protein: CASSVAGGPKETQYF. The CDR3 DNA follows: TGTGCCAGCAGCGTAGCGGGAGGGCCGAAGGAGACCCAGTACTTC. Variable domain in full (rest from reference TRBV9 and TRBJ2-5): DSGVTQTPKHLITATGQRVTLRCSPRSGDLSVYWYQQSLDQGLQFLIQYYNGEERAKGNILERFSAQQFPDLHSELNLSSLELGDSALYFCASSVAGGPKETQYFGPGTRLLVL.

This clone was seen only a few times. V gene TRBV5-6 combines with J gene TRBJ1-2; D possibly corresponds to TRBD1 (6 bases). The V gene lost 0 bases and the J gene lost 8 bases, with 11 bases spanning the gap. There are 13 residues in the CDR3. The germline V gene encodes CDR1 SGHDT and CDR2 YYEEEE. CDR3: CASSLDRADGYTF. The CDR3, as DNA: TGTGCCAGCAGCTTGGACAGGGCGGACGGCTACACCTTC.

This clone was detected only a few times. The V call is TRBV6-6, the J call TRBJ2-7; no firm D call. The length of the CDR3 is 16 residues. The V end was cut by 0 bases, the J end by 0 bases, with 12 bases between. Looked up from germline, CDR1 is MNHNY and CDR2 is SVGAGI (reference sequence). CDR3 sequence (DNA): TGTGCCAGCAGTTACTCGATTGCGGTGAGCTCCTACGAGCAGTACTTC. Encoded protein: CASSYSIAVSSYEQYF.

This clone has only a few counts. This sequence joins TRBV28 and TRBJ2-7, with 9 bases identical to TRBD1. V was pared by 4 bases and J by 9 bases, with 10 bases of the junction left unmatched. Germline values: CDR1 MDHEN, CDR2 SYDVKM. The CDR3 runs to 14 residues. The CDR3 DNA follows: TGTGCCAGCAGTTACGGGACAGGGTTTGATCGGCAGTACGTC. Translation: CASSYGTGFDRQYV.

V and J are TRBV4-2 and TRBJ1-2, with D perhaps matching TRBD1 (6 bases). Germline values: CDR1 LGHNA, CDR2 YNFKEQ. The CDR3 extends over 17 amino acids. The V end lost 3 bases, the J end lost 6 bases, and 23 bases lay between the germline ends. Here the CDR3 DNA reads TGTGCCAGCAGCCAGGTAGCCCTTCCTTGGGGGGGCGATGGCTACACCTTC. Its protein is CASSQVALPWGGDGYTF.

This clone was observed a handful of times. This sequence joins TRBV30 and TRBJ2-2; D may be TRBD1 (7 bases). CDR3 size: 14 residues. Per germline, CDR1 GTSNPN and CDR2 SVGIG (reference sequence). V gave up 5 bases and J gave up 4 bases, with 14 bases separating them. The CDR3 DNA is TGTGCCTGGCGGAGGGACAGATTCACCGGGGAGCTGTTTTTT. Encoded protein: CAWRRDRFTGELFF.